This is a list of T cell receptor beta chains from one sample in a study of blood T cell repertoires in COVID-19. Sequencing was performed with immunoSEQ multiplex PCR; in TCRdb, only in-frame clones are kept and a portion is missing. The top ten hold less than 3.5% of the sample, which has 200,000 to 250,000 clones, around 80% seen once. What was sequenced was peripheral blood. Every receptor here comes from a man aged 50 or older with active or convalescent COVID-19. CDR3s leave out the opening cysteine and the closing phenylalanine or tryptophan. Size values are once, few and many counts, or a class for expanded clones, and some rows have none.

V gene: TRBV30; J gene: TRBJ1-2; clone size: once; CDR3 protein: AWIPWTGGDYGYT
V gene: TRBV28; J gene: TRBJ1-1; clone size: NA; CDR3 protein: ASSHNSGLTEAF
V gene: TRBV6-2/TRBV6-3; J gene: TRBJ2-1; clone size: NA; CDR3 protein: ASSYSRTSIGNEQF
V gene: TRBV19; J gene: TRBJ2-1; clone size: NA; CDR3 protein: ASSIDRGSGYNEQF
V gene: TRBV6-4; J gene: TRBJ1-6; clone size: NA; CDR3 protein: ALWAVEYNSPLH
V gene: TRBV27; J gene: TRBJ1-1; clone size: NA; CDR3 protein: ASSFHRTGSRGTEAF
V gene: TRBV28; J gene: TRBJ2-1; clone size: NA; CDR3 protein: ASSLRASGSRYNEQF
V gene: TRBV6-5; J gene: TRBJ1-5; clone size: NA; CDR3 protein: ASRRHADRAQPQH
V gene: TRBV6-5; J gene: TRBJ1-1; clone size: NA; CDR3 protein: ASTYRTGSFEAF
V gene: TRBV7-8; J gene: TRBJ2-7; clone size: NA; CDR3 protein: ASSPVTGVPEQY
V gene: TRBV24-1; J gene: TRBJ2-3; clone size: NA; CDR3 protein: ATSEDRHTDTQY
V gene: TRBV5-4; J gene: TRBJ1-1; clone size: NA; CDR3 protein: ASSLGSQWEGNTEAF
V gene: TRBV10-2; J gene: TRBJ2-7; clone size: NA; CDR3 protein: ASSESEGLAVYEQY
V gene: TRBV5-5; J gene: TRBJ1-1; clone size: NA; CDR3 protein: ASSPFGQVNTEAF
V gene: TRBV2; J gene: TRBJ1-4; clone size: NA; CDR3 protein: ASSEYSATNEKLF
V gene: TRBV6-5; J gene: TRBJ1-6; clone size: NA; CDR3 protein: ASSYSAGTEHSPLH
V gene: TRBV6-5; J gene: TRBJ2-7; clone size: NA; CDR3 protein: ASGQGYYEQY
V gene: TRBV5-4; J gene: TRBJ1-2; clone size: NA; CDR3 protein: ASSRLTGGMSGYT
V gene: TRBV5-4; J gene: TRBJ2-7; clone size: NA; CDR3 protein: ASSRAGAYEQY
V gene: TRBV2; J gene: TRBJ1-5; clone size: NA; CDR3 protein: ASSEKEWTGGGQPQH
V gene: TRBV12-2; J gene: TRBJ1-2; clone size: NA; CDR3 protein: ASRLDKDYGYT
V gene: TRBV9; J gene: TRBJ2-1; clone size: NA; CDR3 protein: ASTNRAYNEQF
V gene: TRBV7-8; J gene: TRBJ1-5; clone size: NA; CDR3 protein: ASSRGDGNQPQH